This is a list of T cell receptor beta chains from one sample in a study of blood T cell repertoires in COVID-19. The data were produced by immunoSEQ multiplex PCR, yet TCRdb's version contains in-frame clones alone and is incomplete. The sample includes 200,000 to 250,000 clones, approximately 80% of them seen just once. Sequenced sample: PBMCs or T cells enriched from blood (not recorded which). The source is a man in his fifties or sixties who had recovered from COVID-19. Both conserved end residues are part of each CDR3. The D gene is left open where the match is weak. Where a row states a size, it is once, few, many or the class of an expanded clone; other rows omit it.

v_call	d_call	clone_size	j_call	cdr3_aa
TRBV13	TRBD2	NA	TRBJ2-3	CASSLGRSGSTDTQYF
TRBV5-1	NA	NA	TRBJ1-1	CASSLVPGDTEAFF
TRBV7-6	NA	NA	TRBJ1-3	CASTRGADSGNTIYF
TRBV7-3	NA	NA	TRBJ1-1	CASSLDGSGTEAFF
TRBV9	TRBD1	NA	TRBJ2-1	CASSAWTGYNEQFF
TRBV5-4	NA	NA	TRBJ2-2	CASSLGGNTGELFF
TRBV27	NA	NA	TRBJ1-1	CASSLSAFGMFAEAFF
TRBV3-1/TRBV3-2	TRBD1	NA	TRBJ2-5	CASSLRTGHSEETQYF
TRBV2	NA	NA	TRBJ2-7	CASSVGGGSYYEQYF
TRBV2	NA	once	TRBJ1-1	CASNPKRNTEAFF
TRBV5-6	NA	NA	TRBJ2-7	CASSGGLREQYF
TRBV2	TRBD1	NA	TRBJ2-7	CASEQGPYEQYF
TRBV7-9	NA	few	TRBJ2-2	CASRYGWDDRLSNTGELFF
TRBV4-2	NA	NA	TRBJ1-2	CASSQDLGSGRYGYTF
TRBV7-2	TRBD1	NA	TRBJ1-2	CASSLDRARGYTF
TRBV4-2	NA	NA	TRBJ1-2	CASSQPAVGHLDYGYTF
TRBV7-3	TRBD1	once	TRBJ1-1	CASSSTGGNAEAFF
TRBV19	NA	NA	TRBJ1-6	CASRVDRISNSPLHF
TRBV19	NA	NA	TRBJ1-2	CASSSRVEGYTF
TRBV7-9	NA	NA	TRBJ1-1	CASSLYEGSHMNTEAFF
TRBV19	TRBD1	NA	TRBJ2-2	CATHPDRVYTGELFF
TRBV7-9	NA	NA	TRBJ1-2	CTSARGGINYGYTF
TRBV11-3	NA	NA	TRBJ1-1	CASSLGLVSGGATEAFF
TRBV4-3	NA	once	TRBJ2-7	CASSQGWQYEQYF
TRBV7-9	NA	NA	TRBJ2-7	CASRAYRDNYEQYF
TRBV5-1	TRBD1	NA	TRBJ2-1	CASSSPGQGSDEQFF
TRBV10-3	NA	NA	TRBJ2-3	CAISESHTTSTDTQYF
TRBV12-3/TRBV12-4	NA	NA	TRBJ1-2	CASSLDRNYGYTF
TRBV19	TRBD2	once	TRBJ2-1	CASSREGIGVYNEQFF
TRBV7-2	NA	NA	TRBJ1-3	CASSLWGGAGNTIYF
TRBV4-2	NA	NA	TRBJ1-3	CASSQDRHSGNTIYF
TRBV30	TRBD1	NA	TRBJ2-7	CACRQGLSEQYF
TRBV5-3	NA	NA	TRBJ1-4	CARSLFTANEKLFF
TRBV15	TRBD2	once	TRBJ2-3	CATASGGSTDTQYF
TRBV30	TRBD1	once	TRBJ1-5	CAWRGQGRNQPQHF
TRBV30	NA	few	TRBJ2-7	CAWSVNADYEQYF
TRBV6-5	NA	NA	TRBJ1-2	CASRLGTFGYTF
TRBV14	NA	NA	TRBJ2-5	CASSPSGRGWQETQYF
TRBV5-5	NA	NA	TRBJ1-1	CASSGQTPDTEAFF
TRBV3-1/TRBV3-2	NA	NA	TRBJ1-1	CASSPRQSNTEAFF
TRBV24-1	TRBD2	NA	TRBJ2-1	CATSEGTSGDDEQFF
TRBV3-1/TRBV3-2	NA	NA	TRBJ1-3	CASSPRTEGNTIYF
TRBV7-8	NA	NA	TRBJ1-1	CASSLAYLNTEAFF
TRBV7-3	TRBD2	NA	TRBJ2-5	CASSLTGPTLGTSEETQYF
TRBV28	TRBD2	once	TRBJ2-7	CASYSPGEGPSTYEQYF
TRBV11-3	TRBD1	NA	TRBJ2-5	CASSPTGTGGEETQYF